A single T cell receptor (beta chain) is shown here with its context. TCRdb's table, derived via immunoSEQ multiplex PCR, lists solely in-frame clones and lacks some. Found here are more than 90,000 clones, around 85% of them singletons; the top ten hold 12%. The sample belongs to a study of blood T cell repertoires in COVID-19. Overall study: Both acute and convalescent COVID-19 samples were obtained from the United States, Italy and Spain.

The V gene's germline CDR1 is LGHNA and CDR2 YSLEER. CDR3 length: 14 amino acids. Deletions cut 9 bases from V and 0 bases from J, with 11 bases between. The chain is built from TRBV4-3 and TRBJ1-4; D perhaps matches TRBD1 (5 bases). This receptor was obtained from a human donor in a cohort sampled during active COVID-19. Sequences were obtained from peripheral blood. CDR3 DNA: TGCGCCAGTGGACAACCGACAACTAATGAAAAACTGTTTTTT. Translation gives CASGQPTTNEKLFF.